The rows below give T cell receptor beta chains drawn from one sample of a study of blood T cell repertoires in COVID-19. Here immunoSEQ multiplex PCR was the method, and the copy in TCRdb shows in-frame clones only, minus some. This table has under 95,000 clones, about 80% appearing once. The sample taken for sequencing was peripheral blood. These receptors came from a woman between 65 and 79 years old with acute or convalescent COVID-19. The conserved cysteine and the conserved F or W are not part of the CDR3 here.

length: 13
V: TRBV7-9
J: TRBJ1-6
CDR3: ASSFNTGVESPLH

length: 12
V: TRBV7-3
J: TRBJ1-1
CDR3: ASSTAPGSTEAF

length: 14
V: TRBV11-2
J: TRBJ2-2
CDR3: ASSLLGQGEAGELF

length: 13
V: TRBV7-2
J: TRBJ2-7
CDR3: ASNKGRDRALEQY

length: 13
V: TRBV5-1
J: TRBJ2-1
CDR3: ASSSRGTEDNEQF

length: 13
V: TRBV5-1
J: TRBJ2-2
CDR3: ASSLGGTGTGELF

length: 13
V: TRBV6-5
J: TRBJ1-1
CDR3: ASSYARQGVTEAF

length: 15
V: TRBV7-9
J: TRBJ1-5
CDR3: ASSLGVAEVYDQPQH

length: 11
V: TRBV10-1
J: TRBJ2-1
CDR3: ASSAVRGNEQF

length: 12
V: TRBV11-3
J: TRBJ1-4
CDR3: ASSSIDRGEKLF

length: 13
V: TRBV12-5
J: TRBJ2-7
CDR3: ASAVGTQEYYEQY

length: 11
V: TRBV5-4
J: TRBJ2-7
CDR3: ASSLINSYEQY

length: 12
V: TRBV2
J: TRBJ1-1
CDR3: ASSGDRMNTEAF

length: 13
V: TRBV10-3
J: TRBJ2-5
CDR3: AISVSYGDQETQY

length: 13
V: TRBV6-5
J: TRBJ2-2
CDR3: ASSSGVGYTGELF

length: 12
V: TRBV5-1
J: TRBJ1-2
CDR3: ASSSWTGGNGYT

length: 13
V: TRBV25-1
J: TRBJ1-1
CDR3: ASSEQQGINTEAF

length: 11
V: TRBV10-1
J: TRBJ1-3
CDR3: ASSEAIGNTIY

length: 11
V: TRBV27
J: TRBJ2-1
CDR3: ASSSSWGDEQF

length: 9
V: TRBV6-5
J: TRBJ1-1
CDR3: ASRRQFEAF

length: 14
V: TRBV7-9
J: TRBJ1-3
CDR3: ASSLGQGPTGNTIY

length: 10
V: TRBV15
J: TRBJ2-7
CDR3: ATSRGREEQY

length: 16
V: TRBV7-2
J: TRBJ2-2
CDR3: ASSPGRARGSNTGELF

length: 13
V: TRBV24-1
J: TRBJ2-1
CDR3: ATSDPGPGNNEQF

length: 13
V: TRBV9
J: TRBJ2-7
CDR3: ASSVGQGFIEEQY

length: 15
V: TRBV4-2
J: TRBJ2-1
CDR3: ASSQEGTSGAFNEQF

length: 14
V: TRBV5-5
J: TRBJ2-2
CDR3: ASSQKQGQGTGELF

length: 15
V: TRBV5-4
J: TRBJ1-6
CDR3: ASSLATGTAYNSPLH

length: 12
V: TRBV2
J: TRBJ1-1
CDR3: ATQGLTRGTEAF

length: 11
V: TRBV7-2
J: TRBJ1-1
CDR3: ASSLDRGGEAF

length: 13
V: TRBV2
J: TRBJ1-1
CDR3: ASSADRGMNTEAF

length: 12
V: TRBV18
J: TRBJ1-1
CDR3: ASSRDRENTEAF

length: 10
V: TRBV6-2/TRBV6-3
J: TRBJ1-2
CDR3: ASSQPGYGYT

length: 13
V: TRBV4-1
J: TRBJ1-5
CDR3: ASSQADRIDQPQH

length: 15
V: TRBV15
J: TRBJ2-2
CDR3: ATSRASGTANTGELF

length: 11
V: TRBV10-3
J: TRBJ2-5
CDR3: AIRDGTGVAQY

length: 12
V: TRBV19
J: TRBJ1-5
CDR3: ASSMLGGNQPQH

length: 13
V: TRBV13
J: TRBJ2-7
CDR3: ASSLGQGAPYEQY

length: 10
V: TRBV7-3
J: TRBJ2-1
CDR3: ASSSTYNEQF

length: 12
V: TRBV9
J: TRBJ1-5
CDR3: ASSAGHQEQPQH

length: 15
V: TRBV18
J: TRBJ2-3
CDR3: ASSSRLPTTSTDTQY